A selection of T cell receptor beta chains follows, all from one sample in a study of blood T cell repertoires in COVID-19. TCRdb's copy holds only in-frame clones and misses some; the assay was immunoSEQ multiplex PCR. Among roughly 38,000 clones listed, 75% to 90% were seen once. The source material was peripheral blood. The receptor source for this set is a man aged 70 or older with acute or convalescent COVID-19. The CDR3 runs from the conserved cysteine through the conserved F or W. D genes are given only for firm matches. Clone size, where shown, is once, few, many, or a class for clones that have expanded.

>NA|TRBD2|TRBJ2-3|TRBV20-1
CSASSGRADDTQYF
TGCAGTGCTAGTAGCGGGAGGGCCGATGATACGCAGTATTTT
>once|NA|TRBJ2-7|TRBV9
CASSVVPARDEQYF
TGTGCCAGCAGCGTAGTACCAGCGAGGGACGAGCAGTACTTC
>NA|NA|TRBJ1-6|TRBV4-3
CASSQDPGLPLHF
TGCGCCAGCAGCCAAGATCCCGGACTTCCCCTCCACTTT
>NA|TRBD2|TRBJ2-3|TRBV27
CASSLVGLAGGPRFTDTQYF
TGTGCCAGCAGTTTAGTGGGACTAGCGGGAGGGCCAAGGTTCACAGATACGCAGTATTTT
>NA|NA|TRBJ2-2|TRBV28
CASSPAGTGELFF
TGTGCCAGCAGTCCCGCGGGCACCGGGGAGCTGTTTTTT
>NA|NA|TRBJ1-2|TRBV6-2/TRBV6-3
CASTPGGGAYGYTF
TGTGCCAGCACCCCGGGGGGGGGCGCCTATGGCTACACCTTC
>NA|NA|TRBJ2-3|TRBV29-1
CSVVFLNPTESTDTQYF
TGCAGCGTTGTTTTCCTGAATCCGACAGAAAGCACAGATACGCAGTATTTT
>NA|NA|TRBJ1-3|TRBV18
CASSPRAEPRGNTIYF
TGTGCCAGCTCACCACGGGCCGAACCTCGGGGAAACACCATATATTTT
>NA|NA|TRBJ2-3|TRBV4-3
CASSQEPPRRDGTDTQYF
TGCGCCAGCAGCCAAGAACCCCCTCGCAGGGATGGCACAGATACGCAGTATTTT
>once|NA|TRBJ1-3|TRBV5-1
CASSDGGSSGNTIYF
TGCGCCAGCAGCGATGGCGGTTCCTCTGGAAACACCATATATTTT